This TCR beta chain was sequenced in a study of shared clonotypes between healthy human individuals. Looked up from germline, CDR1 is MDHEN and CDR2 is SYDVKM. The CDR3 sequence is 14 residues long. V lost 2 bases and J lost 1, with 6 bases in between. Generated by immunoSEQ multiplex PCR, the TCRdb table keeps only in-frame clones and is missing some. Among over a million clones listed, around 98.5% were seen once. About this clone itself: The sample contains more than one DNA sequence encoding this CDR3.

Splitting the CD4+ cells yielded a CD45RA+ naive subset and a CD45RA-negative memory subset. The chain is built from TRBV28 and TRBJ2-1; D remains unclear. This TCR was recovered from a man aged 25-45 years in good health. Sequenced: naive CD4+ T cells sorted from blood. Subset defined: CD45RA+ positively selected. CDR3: CASSLVPSYNEQFF. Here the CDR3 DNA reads TGTGCCAGCAGTTTAGTACCATCCTACAATGAGCAGTTCTTC.